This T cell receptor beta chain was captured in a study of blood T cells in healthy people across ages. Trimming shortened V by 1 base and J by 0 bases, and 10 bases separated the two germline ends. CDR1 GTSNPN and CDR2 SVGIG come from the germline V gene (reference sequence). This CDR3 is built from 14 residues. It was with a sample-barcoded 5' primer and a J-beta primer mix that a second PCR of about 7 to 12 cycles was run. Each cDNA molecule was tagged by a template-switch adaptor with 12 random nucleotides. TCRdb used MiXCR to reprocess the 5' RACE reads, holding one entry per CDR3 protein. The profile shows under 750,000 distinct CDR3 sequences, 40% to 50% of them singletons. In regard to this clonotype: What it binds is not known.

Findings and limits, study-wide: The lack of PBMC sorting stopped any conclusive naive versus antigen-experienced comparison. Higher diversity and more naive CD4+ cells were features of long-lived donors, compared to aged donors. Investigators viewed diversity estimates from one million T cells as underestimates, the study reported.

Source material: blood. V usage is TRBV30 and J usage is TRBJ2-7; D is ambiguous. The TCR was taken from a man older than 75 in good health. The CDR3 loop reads CAWSGSIDSYEQYF. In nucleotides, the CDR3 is TGTGCCTGGAGTGGTAGCATTGACTCCTACGAGCAGTACTTC. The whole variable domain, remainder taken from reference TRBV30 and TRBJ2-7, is SQTIHQWPATLVQPVGSPLSLECTVEGTSNPNLYWYRQAAGRGLQLLFYSVGIGQISSEVPQNLSASRPQDRQFILSSKKLLLSDSGFYLCAWSGSIDSYEQYFGPGTRLTVT.